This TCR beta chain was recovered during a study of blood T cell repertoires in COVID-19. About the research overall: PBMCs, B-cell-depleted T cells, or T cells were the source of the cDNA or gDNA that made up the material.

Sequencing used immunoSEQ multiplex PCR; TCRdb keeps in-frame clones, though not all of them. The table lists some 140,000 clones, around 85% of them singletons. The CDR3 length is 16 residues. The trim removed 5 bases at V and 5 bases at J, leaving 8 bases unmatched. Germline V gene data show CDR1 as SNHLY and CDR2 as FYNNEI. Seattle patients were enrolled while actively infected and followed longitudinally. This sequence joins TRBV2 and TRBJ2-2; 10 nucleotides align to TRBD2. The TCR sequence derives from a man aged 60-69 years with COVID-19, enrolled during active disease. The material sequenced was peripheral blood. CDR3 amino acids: CASSWSSGGTTGELFF. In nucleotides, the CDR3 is TGTGCCAGCAGTTGGTCTAGCGGGGGAACAACCGGGGAGCTGTTTTTT.